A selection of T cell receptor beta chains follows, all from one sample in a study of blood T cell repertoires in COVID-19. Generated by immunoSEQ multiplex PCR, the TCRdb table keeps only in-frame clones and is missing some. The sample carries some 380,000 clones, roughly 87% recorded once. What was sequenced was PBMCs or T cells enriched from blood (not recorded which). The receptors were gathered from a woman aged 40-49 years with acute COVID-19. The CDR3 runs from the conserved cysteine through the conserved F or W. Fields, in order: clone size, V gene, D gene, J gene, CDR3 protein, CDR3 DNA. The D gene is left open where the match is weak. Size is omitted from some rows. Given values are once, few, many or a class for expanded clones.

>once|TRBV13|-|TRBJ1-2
CASSGVEGYGYTF
TGTGCCAGTTCAGGGGTAGAAGGCTATGGCTACACCTTC
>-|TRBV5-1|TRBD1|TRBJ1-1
CASSLGTGGNTEAFF
TGCGCCAGCAGCTTGGGGACAGGGGGAAACACTGAAGCTTTCTTT
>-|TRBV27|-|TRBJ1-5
CASSYGGGNQPQHF
TGTGCCAGCAGTTACGGGGGTGGCAATCAGCCCCAGCATTTT
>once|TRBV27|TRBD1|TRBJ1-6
CASSLRQGNSPLHF
TGTGCCAGCAGTCTCAGACAGGGGAATTCACCCCTCCACTTT
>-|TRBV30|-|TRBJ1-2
CAWSSVPLGYTF
TGTGCCTGGAGTAGCGTACCTCTGGGCTACACCTTC
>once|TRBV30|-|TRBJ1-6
CAWSVDGRGNSPLHF
TGTGCCTGGAGTGTTGACGGACGGGGTAATTCACCCCTCCACTTT
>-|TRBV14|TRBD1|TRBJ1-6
CASSQLRGPGSPLHF
TGTGCCAGCAGCCAACTCAGGGGGCCTGGTTCACCCCTCCACTTT
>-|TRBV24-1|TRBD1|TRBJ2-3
CATSAGQGATDTQYF
TGTGCCACCAGTGCGGGACAGGGGGCAACAGATACGCAGTATTTT
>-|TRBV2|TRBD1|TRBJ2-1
CASRDGTVGQFF
TGTGCCAGCAGGGATGGGACAGTCGGGCAGTTCTTC
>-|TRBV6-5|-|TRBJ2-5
CASFNGPGETQYF
TGTGCCAGCTTCAACGGGCCGGGGGAGACCCAGTACTTC
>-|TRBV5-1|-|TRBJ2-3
CASSLGGPPDTQYF
TGCGCCAGCAGCTTGGGCGGTCCTCCTGATACGCAGTATTTT
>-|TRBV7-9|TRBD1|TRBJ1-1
CASSTTAGGWTEAFF
TGTGCCAGCAGCACCACCGCAGGGGGCTGGACTGAAGCTTTCTTT
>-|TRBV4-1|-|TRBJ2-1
CASSQVAWAREAREQFF
TGCGCCAGCAGCCAAGTGGCTTGGGCCCGTGAAGCCAGGGAGCAGTTCTTC
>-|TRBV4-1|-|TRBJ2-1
CASSHMLVEQFF
TGCGCCAGCAGTCACATGCTGGTCGAGCAGTTCTTC
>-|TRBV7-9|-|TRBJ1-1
CASSLYGNTEAFF
TGTGCCAGCAGCTTGTACGGGAACACTGAAGCTTTCTTT
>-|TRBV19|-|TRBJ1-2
CASSQGGYNYGYTF
TGTGCCAGTAGCCAAGGCGGGTACAACTATGGCTACACCTTC